This is a list of T cell receptor beta chains from one sample in a study of blood T cell repertoires in COVID-19. Profiling relied on immunoSEQ multiplex PCR, and the TCRdb table lists in-frame clones only, not all of them. This sample carries about 140,000 clones, less than 90% of them seen once, and the ten largest clones take less than 9%. Sequencing input: peripheral blood. These receptors were obtained from a man aged 25 to 40 with COVID-19, enrolled during active disease. Both conserved end residues are part of each CDR3. The D gene is left open where the match is weak. Part of the rows lack a size; the others show once, few, many or a class for expanded clones.

TRBD1 | TRBJ2-5 | TRBV24-1 | few | TGTGCCACCCAGGACAGGGGGCAGGAGACCCAGTACTTC | CATQDRGQETQYF
TRBD1 | TRBJ1-2 | TRBV27 | many | TGTGCCAGCCGAAAGACAGGGGGCGAGGGAGGCTACACCTTC | CASRKTGGEGGYTF
. | TRBJ1-3 | TRBV2 | . | TGTGCCAGCAGCCGGGGGGAACTGGGTCGTGGAAACACCATATATTTT | CASSRGELGRGNTIYF
. | TRBJ1-5 | TRBV28 | . | TGTGCCAGCAGTTTTTCCGAGGTCCATCAGCCCCAGCATTTT | CASSFSEVHQPQHF
TRBD2 | TRBJ2-3 | TRBV7-2 | . | TGTGCCAGCAGCCTAGGAACTAGCGGGTACTCACATACGCAGTATTTT | CASSLGTSGYSHTQYF
. | TRBJ2-4 | TRBV28 | . | TGTGCCAGCAGTTTATCAGGGCTTGCCATTCAGTACTTC | CASSLSGLAIQYF
. | TRBJ2-6 | TRBV15 | once | TGTGCCACCAGCTCAACAAGGGAGTCCTCTGGGGCCAACGTCCTGACTTTC | CATSSTRESSGANVLTF
. | TRBJ2-3 | TRBV28 | . | TGTGCCAGCAGTATGCCCAGAGCGAGTCTAGGCGCAGATACGCAGTATTTT | CASSMPRASLGADTQYF
. | TRBJ1-4 | TRBV14 | . | TGTGCCAGCAGCCAACTCTCGACCGGACAGAGTTATAAACTGTTTTTT | CASSQLSTGQSYKLFF
. | TRBJ2-7 | TRBV2 | . | TGTGCCAGCTTTCCGGGTTCCTCCTACGAGCAGTACTTC | CASFPGSSYEQYF
. | TRBJ1-1 | TRBV3-1/TRBV3-2 | . | TGTGCCAGCAGTCCCCGGGGTGGGACTGAAGCTTTCTTT | CASSPRGGTEAFF
. | TRBJ2-1 | TRBV29-1 | . | TGCAGCGTTGAAATCATTAAATGGGGGGGCTTTGAGCAGTTCTTC | CSVEIIKWGGFEQFF
TRBD2 | TRBJ2-3 | TRBV5-4 | once | TGTGCCAGCAGCTTGCAAGCGGGAGGGGGAGATACGCAGTATTTT | CASSLQAGGGDTQYF
. | TRBJ1-2 | TRBV14 | . | TGTGCCAGCAGCTATGACAGCCGCCCAGGCTATGGCTACACCTTC | CASSYDSRPGYGYTF
TRBD1 | TRBJ1-5 | TRBV28 | . | TGTGCCAGTAAGAGGGCAGGGGGCCATTTCAATCAGCCCCAGCATTTT | CASKRAGGHFNQPQHF
TRBD1 | TRBJ1-5 | TRBV4-2 | few | TGTGCCAGCAGCCAAACCGACAGGGGAGGCAATCAGCCCCAGCATTTT | CASSQTDRGGNQPQHF
. | TRBJ1-4 | TRBV5-5 | . | TGTGCCAGCTCGCCGAGGGGGGGTGAAAAACTGTTTTTT | CASSPRGGEKLFF
. | TRBJ2-3 | TRBV5-1 | . | TGCGCCAGCAGCTTGTCGCCACGGTCAGATACGCAGTATTTT | CASSLSPRSDTQYF
TRBD1 | TRBJ2-1 | TRBV7-9 | . | TGTGCCAGCAGCTTAGCGCTATTGGGTATGGGACAGGGGAACAATGAGCAGTTCTTC | CASSLALLGMGQGNNEQFF
TRBD2 | TRBJ2-1 | TRBV11-1 | once | TGTGCCAGCAGCTCCCGTAGCGGGAGCGGCTACAATGAGCAGTTCTTC | CASSSRSGSGYNEQFF
TRBD2 | TRBJ2-5 | TRBV23-1 | . | TGCGCCCGTAGCGGGATAGGGGAGACCCAGTACTTC | CARSGIGETQYF
TRBD1 | TRBJ1-1 | TRBV6-1 | once | TGTGCCAGCAGTGAATGGGACAGTGCTGAAGCTTTCTTT | CASSEWDSAEAFF
. | TRBJ2-7 | TRBV28 | . | TGTGCCAGCACCGCCCCGGCGACTACTTCTGGCGAGCAGTACTTC | CASTAPATTSGEQYF
. | TRBJ1-4 | TRBV27 | . | TGTGCCAGCAGTAAGAGTACAGGGACGGGAATGAAAAAACTGTTTTTT | CASSKSTGTGMKKLFF
TRBD1 | TRBJ1-2 | TRBV25-1 | . | TGTGCCAGCAGTGAACCGGGGACAGGGATTAATGGCTACACCTTC | CASSEPGTGINGYTF
TRBD1 | TRBJ2-7 | TRBV19 | few | TGTGCCAGTAGTATCCCGGGACAGGGGGTCCACGAGCAGTACTTC | CASSIPGQGVHEQYF
TRBD2 | TRBJ2-7 | TRBV14 | . | TGTGCCAGCAGCCAAAACCCCACTAGCGGATGGTACTCCTACGAGCAGTACTTC | CASSQNPTSGWYSYEQYF